This T cell receptor beta chain was captured in a study of blood T cell repertoires in COVID-19. Study-wide context: Some COVID-19 samples were acute and others convalescent; all came from the United States, Italy and Spain. T cells, B-cell-depleted T cells, or PBMCs provided the cDNA or gDNA that served as material.

Original methodology: The assay estimated nucleated cells by amplifying reference gene primers. TCRdb keeps only in-frame clones here, not all; method: immunoSEQ multiplex PCR. The D gene and trimming were derived from the DNA, and the V and J assignments and clone size from that table. The repertoire holds 9,000 to 10,000 clones, with around 76% as singletons. CDR3 length: 15 amino acids. V shed 5 bases, J shed 6 bases, and the junction held 8 bases outside the gene matches. CDR1 is LNHDA, CDR2 SQIVND, per germline (reference sequence). The receptor comes from a human donor in a cohort sampled during active COVID-19. The sequencing input was peripheral blood. This chain joins TRBV19 and TRBJ1-4, with 8 bases that match TRBD1. CDR3 sequence: CASSPIGQGDEKLFF. The DNA of the CDR3 is TGTGCCAGTAGTCCCATCGGACAGGGAGATGAAAAACTGTTTTTT.